The 11 T cell receptor beta chains below come from one sample, sequenced in a study of T cell responses to AZD1222 COVID-19 vaccine. Produced via immunoSEQ multiplex PCR; TCRdb's table is partial and in-frame only. The data show 110,000 to 150,000 clones, about 93% seen once. This material consisted of peripheral blood, taken on day 0 of AZD1222 vaccination. All receptors derive from an adult in good health.

The chain recombines TRBV7-6 with TRBJ1-1; 7 bases fit TRBD1. V was clipped by 4 bases and J by 3 bases; unmatched bases: 8. The CDR3 is 15 residues long. Germline V gives CDR1 SGHVS, CDR2 FNYEAQ. In nucleotides, the CDR3 is TGTGCCAGCAGCTCCAACTCAGGGGGTTACACTGAAGCTTTCTTT. This encodes CASSSNSGGYTEAFF.

The chain links TRBV13 to TRBJ1-2, with D possibly TRBD1 on 5 matching bases. CDR1 is PRHDT and CDR2 is FYEKMQ in the germline V gene (reference sequence). The V gene lost 1 base and the J gene lost 7 bases, with 22 bases spanning the gap. The CDR3 contains 17 residues. The CDR3 DNA is TGTGCCAGCAGCTTAGCCTCGGGCGGGGCGCACGGGTCTGGCTACACCTTC. Protein product: CASSLASGGAHGSGYTF. Using reference TRBV13 and TRBJ1-2 for the parts outside the CDR3, the full variable domain is AAGVIQSPRHLIKEKRETATLKCYPIPRHDTVYWYQQGPGQDPQFLISFYEKMQSDKGSIPDRFSAQQFSDYHSELNMSSLELGDSALYFCASSLASGGAHGSGYTFGSGTRLTVV.

V usage is TRBV10-1 and J usage is TRBJ2-1; D may be TRBD2 (5 bases). Per germline, CDR1 WNHNN and CDR2 SYGVQD (reference sequence). V was shortened by 4 bases and J by 6 bases, with 16 bases between the two germline ends. This CDR3 has 15 amino acids. The DNA for the CDR3 is TGCGCCAGCAGTGCCACGTTGGGAGAGGGCAATGAGCAGTTCTTC. Protein: CASSATLGEGNEQFF.

J is TRBJ1-5 and V is TRBV20-1; D may be TRBD1 (5 bases). Germline lookup yields CDR1 DFQATT and CDR2 SNEGSKA (reference sequence). There are 14 residues in the CDR3. The V end was cut by 3 bases, the J end by 0 bases, with 9 bases between. The CDR3 coding sequence is TGCAGTGCTAGTGGGGGGATTAGCAATCAGCCCCAGCATTTT. This gives the protein CSASGGISNQPQHF.

The chain carries TRBV28 and TRBJ1-2, with D possibly matching TRBD1 (6 bases). V was cut by 3 bases and J by 7 bases, with 15 bases left in between. The CDR3 is 14 amino acids. Per germline, CDR1 MDHEN and CDR2 SYDVKM. The CDR3 sequence: CASSFVGRGSGYTF. CDR3 in DNA: TGTGCCAGCAGTTTTGTTGGCAGGGGTAGTGGCTACACCTTC.

V is TRBV6-1 and J is TRBJ1-2, with no clear D. The germline V gene encodes CDR1 MNHNS and CDR2 SASEGT. This CDR3 has 13 amino acids. With 1 base removed from V and 5 bases from J, the gap between germline ends came to 8 bases. The CDR3 DNA reads TGTGCCAGCAGTGAAGAAACGGATTATGGCTACACCTTC. As protein: CASSEETDYGYTF.

This chain links TRBV6-6 with TRBJ2-5; no reliable D call. The CDR3 is made up of 14 amino acids. Trimming shortened V by 2 bases and J by 4 bases, and 11 bases separated the two germline ends. Germline V lookup: CDR1 MNHNY, CDR2 SVGAGI (reference sequence). The CDR3 loop is CASSYPAGSETQYF. The DNA of the CDR3 is TGTGCCAGCAGTTACCCCGCTGGTTCAGAGACCCAGTACTTC.

The sample holds one count of this clone. The gene calls are TRBV5-1 and TRBJ2-3; 11 nucleotides agree with TRBD2. Trimming took 4 bases from V and 4 from J; bases not matched to a gene: 5. Germline V gene lookup returns CDR1 SGHRS and CDR2 YFSETQ. CDR3 size: 15 residues. The CDR3 nucleotides read TGCGCCAGCAGCGTAGCGGGAGGGCCATCAGATACGCAGTATTTT. This gives the protein CASSVAGGPSDTQYF.

V is TRBV7-7 and J is TRBJ1-1; D unresolved. Germline V gene lookup returns CDR1 SSHAT and CDR2 FNYEAQ (reference sequence). The CDR3 consists of 15 residues. Trimming cost V 5 bases and J 2 bases, with 15 bases left between them. In DNA form, the CDR3 reads TGTGCCAGCAGCCCCATATCGTCAATAAACACTGAAGCTTTCTTT. Encoded protein: CASSPISSINTEAFF.

In nucleotides, the CDR3 is TGTGCCAGTAGTATAGGCCGGGGGCCCTTCCCCCAGTTCTTC. As protein: CASSIGRGPFPQFF. The chain recombines TRBV19 with TRBJ2-1; D could derive from TRBD1 or TRBD2 (6 bases each). Germline V gives CDR1 LNHDA, CDR2 SQIVND (reference sequence). The ends were cut back, 1 base at V and 13 bases at J, with 17 bases in the middle. The CDR3 is 14 amino acids.

The chain has TRBV11-2 and TRBJ1-1; 8 bases match TRBD1. CDR3 length: 17 amino acids. Germline V lookup: CDR1 SGHAT, CDR2 FQNNGV. Germline trimming cut 1 base from V and 1 base from J; bases unmatched to any gene: 8. This CDR3 is CASSLVQGAGGNTEAFF. CDR3 nucleotide sequence: TGTGCCAGCAGCTTAGTTCAGGGGGCAGGTGGGAACACTGAAGCTTTCTTT.